The TCR beta chain under discussion was sequenced for a study of early T cells in non-severe SARS-CoV-2 infection. The CDR3 consists of 11 residues. The germline CDR1 and CDR2 sequences are SQVTM and ANQGSEA. Trimming took 6 bases from V and 7 from J, leaving 12 bases between them. Individual cDNA molecules each received unique molecular identifiers attached to them. TCRdb re-analysed the 5' RACE reads in MiXCR, keeping a single row per CDR3 protein. The table shows around 58,000 distinct CDR3 sequences, with 15% occurring only once. This clonotype was detected ten times or more. The clonotype comes from an adult who was a healthcare worker with PCR-confirmed SARS-CoV-2 infection or an uninfected control (not recorded which). The chain has TRBV29-1 and TRBJ1-2; the D gene is possibly TRBD1 (5 bases). This material consisted of whole blood, taken at baseline. The CDR3 loop reads CSVGGTGGYTF. The CDR3 nucleotides are TGCAGCGTGGGTGGGACGGGTGGCTACACCTTC.